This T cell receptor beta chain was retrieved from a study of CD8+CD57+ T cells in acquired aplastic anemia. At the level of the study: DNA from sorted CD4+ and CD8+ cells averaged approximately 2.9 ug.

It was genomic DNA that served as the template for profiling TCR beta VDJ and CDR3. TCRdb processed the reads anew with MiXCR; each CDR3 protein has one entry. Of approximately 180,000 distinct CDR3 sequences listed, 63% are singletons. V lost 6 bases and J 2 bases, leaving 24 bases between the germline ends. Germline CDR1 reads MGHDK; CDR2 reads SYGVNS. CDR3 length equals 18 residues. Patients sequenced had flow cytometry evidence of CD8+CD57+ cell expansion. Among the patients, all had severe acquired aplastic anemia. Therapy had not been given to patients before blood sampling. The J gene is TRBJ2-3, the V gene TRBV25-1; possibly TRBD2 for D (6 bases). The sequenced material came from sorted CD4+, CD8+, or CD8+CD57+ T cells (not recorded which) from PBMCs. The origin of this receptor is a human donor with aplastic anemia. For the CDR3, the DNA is TGTGCCAGCAGCGTGGGCGGGGTCGGTTGGGGAGACACAGATACGCAGTATTTT. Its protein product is CASSVGGVGWGDTDTQYF. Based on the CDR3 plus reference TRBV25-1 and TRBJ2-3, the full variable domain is EADIYQTPRYLVIGTGKKITLECSQTMGHDKMYWYQQDPGMELHLIHYSYGVNSTEKGDLSSESTVSRIRTEHFPLTLESARPSHTSQYLCASSVGGVGWGDTDTQYFGPGTRLTVL.